This T cell receptor beta chain was sequenced for a study of blood T cell repertoires in COVID-19. Overall study: COVID-19 samples from acute and convalescent phases originated in the United States, Italy and Spain. T cells, B-cell-depleted T cells, or PBMCs supplied cDNA or gDNA.

Germline CDR1 reads MRHNA; CDR2 reads SNTAGT. The CDR3 sequence is 17 residues long. V shed 7 bases, J shed 7 bases, and the junction held 17 bases outside the gene matches. The authors' processing: Amplified reference gene primers provided the basis for estimating nucleated cell counts. Data came from immunoSEQ multiplex PCR; TCRdb stores just in-frame clones and leaves some out. Clonal size and the V and J genes are those of that table, whereas D and trimming came from the DNA. This sample yields around 92,000 clones, of which about 83% are seen a single time; roughly 30% belongs to the top ten. What was sequenced was peripheral blood. The source of this sequence is an elderly woman with acute or convalescent COVID-19. This chain links TRBV6-4 with TRBJ1-4; 8 bases match TRBD1. CDR3 loop: CASTQQGVGVVAEKLFF. In nucleotides, the CDR3 is TGTGCCAGCACACAACAGGGGGTCGGGGTTGTCGCTGAAAAACTGTTTTTT.